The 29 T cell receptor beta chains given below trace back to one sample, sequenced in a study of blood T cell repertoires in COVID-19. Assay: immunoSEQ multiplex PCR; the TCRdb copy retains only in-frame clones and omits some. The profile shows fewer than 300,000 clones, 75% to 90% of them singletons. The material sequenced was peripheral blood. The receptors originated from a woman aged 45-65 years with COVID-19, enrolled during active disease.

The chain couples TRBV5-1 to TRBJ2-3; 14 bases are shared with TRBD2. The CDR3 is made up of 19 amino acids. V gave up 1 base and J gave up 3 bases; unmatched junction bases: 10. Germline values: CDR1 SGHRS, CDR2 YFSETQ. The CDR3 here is CASSLRDRGLAGETDTQYF. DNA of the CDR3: TGCGCCAGCAGCTTGAGGGACAGGGGACTAGCGGGAGAAACAGATACGCAGTATTTT.

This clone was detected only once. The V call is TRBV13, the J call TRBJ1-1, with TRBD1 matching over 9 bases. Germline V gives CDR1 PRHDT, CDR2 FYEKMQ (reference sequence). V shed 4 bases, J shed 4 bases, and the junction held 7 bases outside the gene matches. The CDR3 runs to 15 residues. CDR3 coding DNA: TGTGCCAGCAGCTACAACAGGGGGCGCGGCACTGAAGCTTTCTTT. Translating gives CASSYNRGRGTEAFF.

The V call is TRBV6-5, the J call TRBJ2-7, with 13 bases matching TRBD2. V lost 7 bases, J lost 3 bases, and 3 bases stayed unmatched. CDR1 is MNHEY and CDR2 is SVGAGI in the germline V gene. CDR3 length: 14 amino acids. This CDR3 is CASTRLAGGYEQYF. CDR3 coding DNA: TGTGCCAGCACCAGACTAGCGGGAGGCTACGAGCAGTACTTC.

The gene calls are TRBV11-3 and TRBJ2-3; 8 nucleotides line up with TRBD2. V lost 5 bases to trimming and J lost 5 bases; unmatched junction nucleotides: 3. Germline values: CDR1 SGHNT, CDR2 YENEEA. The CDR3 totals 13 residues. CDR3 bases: TGTGCCAGCAGCCCGGGACTAGTAGATACGCAGTATTTT. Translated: CASSPGLVDTQYF.

The CDR3 region has the DNA TGTGCCAGCAGCTTCGGGGGGCGTTCACCCCTCCACTTT. Translation: CASSFGGRSPLHF. J is TRBJ1-6 and V is TRBV7-9, with a possible D match to TRBD1 (6 bases). This CDR3 has 13 residues. Germline V lookup: CDR1 SEHNR, CDR2 FQNEAQ (reference sequence). V was clipped by 3 bases and J by 9 bases, with 9 bases between them.

CDR3 bases: TGTGCCAGCAGCCAAGAAGGGGGCGAGGCTCAGCCCCAGCATTTT. Translation: CASSQEGGEAQPQHF. The chain is built from TRBV3-1 (or the pseudogene TRBV3-2) and TRBJ1-5; 7 bases align to TRBD1. With V trimmed by 0 bases and J by 6 bases, 5 bases remained unmatched. Germline lookup yields CDR1 LGHDT and CDR2 YNNKEL (reference sequence). This CDR3 comprises 15 residues.

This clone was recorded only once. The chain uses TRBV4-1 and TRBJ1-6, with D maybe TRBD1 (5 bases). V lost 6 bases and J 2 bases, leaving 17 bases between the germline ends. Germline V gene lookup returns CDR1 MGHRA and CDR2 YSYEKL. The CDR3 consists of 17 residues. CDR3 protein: CASSEEIGAAYNSPLHF. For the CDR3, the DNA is TGCGCCAGCAGTGAAGAGATAGGGGCTGCCTATAATTCACCCCTCCACTTT.

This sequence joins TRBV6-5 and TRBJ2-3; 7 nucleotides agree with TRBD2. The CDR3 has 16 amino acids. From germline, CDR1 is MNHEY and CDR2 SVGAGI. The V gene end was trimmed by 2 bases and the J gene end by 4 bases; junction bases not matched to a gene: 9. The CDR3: CASSYGRAGVSDTQYF. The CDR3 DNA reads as TGTGCCAGCAGTTACGGTCGGGCGGGAGTGTCAGATACGCAGTATTTT.

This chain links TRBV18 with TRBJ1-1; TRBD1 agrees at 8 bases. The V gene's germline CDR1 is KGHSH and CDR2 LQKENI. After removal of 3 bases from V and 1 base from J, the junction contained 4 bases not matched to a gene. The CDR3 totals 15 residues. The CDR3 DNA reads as TGTGCCAGCTCACCGATCGGACAGGGGAACACTGAAGCTTTCTTT. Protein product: CASSPIGQGNTEAFF. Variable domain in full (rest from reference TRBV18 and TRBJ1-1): NAGVMQNPRHLVRRRGQEARLRCSPMKGHSHVYWYRQLPEEGLKFMVYLQKENIIDESGMPKERFSAEFPKEGPSILRIQQVVRGDSAAYFCASSPIGQGNTEAFFGQGTRLTVV.

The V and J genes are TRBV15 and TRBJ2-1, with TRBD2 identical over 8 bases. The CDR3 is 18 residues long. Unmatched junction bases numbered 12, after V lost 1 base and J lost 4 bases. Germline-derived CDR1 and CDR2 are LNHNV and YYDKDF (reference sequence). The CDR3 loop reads CATSRVRGSGDIYNEQFF. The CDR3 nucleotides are TGTGCCACCAGCAGAGTGCGGGGTAGCGGGGACATTTACAATGAGCAGTTCTTC.

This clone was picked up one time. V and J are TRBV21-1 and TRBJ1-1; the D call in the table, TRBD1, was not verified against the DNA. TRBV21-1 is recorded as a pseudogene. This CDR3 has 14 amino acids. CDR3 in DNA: TGTGCCAGCATCCGGACAGGGGCGAACACTGAAGCTTTCTTT. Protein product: CASIRTGANTEAFF.

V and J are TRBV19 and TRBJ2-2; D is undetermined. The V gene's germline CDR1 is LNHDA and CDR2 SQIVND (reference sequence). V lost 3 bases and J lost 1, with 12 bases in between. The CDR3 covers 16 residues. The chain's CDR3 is CASSIHPVKNTGELFF. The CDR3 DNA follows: TGTGCCAGTAGTATCCATCCAGTCAAGAACACCGGGGAGCTGTTTTTT.

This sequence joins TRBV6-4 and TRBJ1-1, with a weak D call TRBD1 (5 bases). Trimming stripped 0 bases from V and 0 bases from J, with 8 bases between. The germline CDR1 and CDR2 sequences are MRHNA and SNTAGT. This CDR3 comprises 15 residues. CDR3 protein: CASSDSPGMNTEAFF. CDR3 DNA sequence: TGTGCCAGCAGTGACTCGCCAGGGATGAACACTGAAGCTTTCTTT.

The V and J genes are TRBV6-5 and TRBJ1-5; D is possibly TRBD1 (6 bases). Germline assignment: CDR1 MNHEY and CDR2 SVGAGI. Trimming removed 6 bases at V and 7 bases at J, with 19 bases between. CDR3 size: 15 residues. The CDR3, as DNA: TGTGCCAGCAGATCACAGGGTATCGATTCCCAGCCCCAGCATTTT. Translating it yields CASRSQGIDSQPQHF.

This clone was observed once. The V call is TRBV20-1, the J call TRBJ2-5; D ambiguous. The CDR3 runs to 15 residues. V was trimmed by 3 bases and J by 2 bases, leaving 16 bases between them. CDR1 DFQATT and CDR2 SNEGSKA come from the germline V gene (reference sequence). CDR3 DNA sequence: TGCAGTGCTAGTCCAACAGTTAAAATACAAGAGACCCAGTACTTC. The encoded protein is CSASPTVKIQETQYF.

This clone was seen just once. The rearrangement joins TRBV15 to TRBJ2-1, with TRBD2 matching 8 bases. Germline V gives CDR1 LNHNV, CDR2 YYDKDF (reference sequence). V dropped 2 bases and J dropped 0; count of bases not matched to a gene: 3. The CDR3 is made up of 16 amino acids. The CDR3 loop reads CATSRTSGSSYNEQFF. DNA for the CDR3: TGTGCCACCAGCAGAACTAGCGGAAGCTCCTACAATGAGCAGTTCTTC.

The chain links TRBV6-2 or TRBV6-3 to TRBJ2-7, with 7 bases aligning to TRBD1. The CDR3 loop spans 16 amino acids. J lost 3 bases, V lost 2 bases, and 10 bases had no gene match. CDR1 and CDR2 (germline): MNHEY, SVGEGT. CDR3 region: CASSYLPGQSYYEQYF. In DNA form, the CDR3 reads TGTGCCAGCAGTTACCTGCCGGGACAGTCATACTACGAGCAGTACTTC.

CDR3 nucleotide sequence: TGTGCCAGCTCAGGGCAGAGGGGGACTGAAGCTTTCTTT. It codes for CASSGQRGTEAFF. The chain carries TRBV18 and TRBJ1-1, with D maybe TRBD1 (6 bases). CDR1 and CDR2 from the germline V gene are KGHSH and LQKENI. The ends were cut back, 5 bases at V and 5 bases at J, with 12 bases in the middle. The CDR3 covers 13 residues.

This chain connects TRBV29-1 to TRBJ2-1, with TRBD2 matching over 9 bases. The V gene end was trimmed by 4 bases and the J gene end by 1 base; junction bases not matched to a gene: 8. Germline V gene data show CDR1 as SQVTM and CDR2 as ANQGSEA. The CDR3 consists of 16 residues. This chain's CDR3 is CSVGVAGAKSYNEQFF. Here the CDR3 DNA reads TGCAGCGTTGGGGTAGCGGGAGCTAAATCCTACAATGAGCAGTTCTTC.

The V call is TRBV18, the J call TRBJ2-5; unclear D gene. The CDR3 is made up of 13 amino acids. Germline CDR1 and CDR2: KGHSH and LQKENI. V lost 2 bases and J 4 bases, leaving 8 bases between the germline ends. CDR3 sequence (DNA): TGTGCCAGCTCACCAAATATCCGAGAGACCCAGTACTTC. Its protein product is CASSPNIRETQYF.

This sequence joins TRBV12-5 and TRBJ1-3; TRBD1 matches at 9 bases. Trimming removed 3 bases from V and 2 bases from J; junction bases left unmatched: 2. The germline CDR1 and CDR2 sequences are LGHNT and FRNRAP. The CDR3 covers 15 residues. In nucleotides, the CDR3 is TGTGCTAGTGGTTTAAACAGGGGGCCTGGAAACACCATATATTTT. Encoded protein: CASGLNRGPGNTIYF.

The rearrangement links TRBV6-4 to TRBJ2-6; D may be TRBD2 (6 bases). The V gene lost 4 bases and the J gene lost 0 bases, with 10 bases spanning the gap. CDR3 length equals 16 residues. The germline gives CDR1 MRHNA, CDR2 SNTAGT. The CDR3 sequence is CASSARGFSGANVLTF. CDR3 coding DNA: TGTGCCAGCAGTGCCCGGGGGTTCTCTGGGGCCAACGTCCTGACTTTC.

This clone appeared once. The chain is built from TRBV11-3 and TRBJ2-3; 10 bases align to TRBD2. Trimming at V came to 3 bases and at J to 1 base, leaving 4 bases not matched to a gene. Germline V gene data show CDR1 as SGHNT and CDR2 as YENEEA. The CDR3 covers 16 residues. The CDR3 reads CASSFSGRSGTDTQYF. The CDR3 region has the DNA TGTGCCAGCAGCTTTAGCGGGAGGAGCGGCACAGATACGCAGTATTTT. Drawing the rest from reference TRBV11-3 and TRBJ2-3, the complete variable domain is EAGVVQSPRYKIIEKKQPVAFWCNPISGHNTLYWYLQNLGQGPELLIRYENEEAVDDSQLPKDRFSAERLKGVDSTLKIQPAELGDSAVYLCASSFSGRSGTDTQYFGPGTRLTVL.

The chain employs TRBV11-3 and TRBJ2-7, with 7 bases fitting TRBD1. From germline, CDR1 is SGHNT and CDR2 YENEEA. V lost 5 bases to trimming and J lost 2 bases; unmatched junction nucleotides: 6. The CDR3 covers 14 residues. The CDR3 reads CASSIIDRAYEQYF. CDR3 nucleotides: TGTGCCAGCAGCATAATAGACAGGGCCTACGAGCAGTACTTC.

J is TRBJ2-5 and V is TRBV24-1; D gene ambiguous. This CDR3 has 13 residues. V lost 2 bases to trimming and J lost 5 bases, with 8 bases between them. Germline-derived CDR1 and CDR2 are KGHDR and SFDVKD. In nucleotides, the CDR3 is TGTGCCACCAGTGATTCCCCCGGGGAGACCCAGTACTTC. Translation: CATSDSPGETQYF.

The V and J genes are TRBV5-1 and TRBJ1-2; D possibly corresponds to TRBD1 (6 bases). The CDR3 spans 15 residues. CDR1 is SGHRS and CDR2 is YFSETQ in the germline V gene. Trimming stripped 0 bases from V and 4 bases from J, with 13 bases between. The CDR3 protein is CASSLEGGSIYGYTF. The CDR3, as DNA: TGCGCCAGCAGCTTGGAGGGGGGGAGTATCTATGGCTACACCTTC. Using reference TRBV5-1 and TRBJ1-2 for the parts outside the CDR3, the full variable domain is KAGVTQTPRYLIKTRGQQVTLSCSPISGHRSVSWYQQTPGQGLQFLFEYFSETQRNKGNFPGRFSGRQFSNSRSEMNVSTLELGDSALYLCASSLEGGSIYGYTFGSGTRLTVV.

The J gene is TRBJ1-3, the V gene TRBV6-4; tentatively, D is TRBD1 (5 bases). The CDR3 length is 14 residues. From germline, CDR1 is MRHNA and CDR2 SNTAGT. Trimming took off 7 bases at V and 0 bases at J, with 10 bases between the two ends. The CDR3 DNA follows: TGTGCCAGCAAACAGGAGAGCTCTGGAAACACCATATATTTT. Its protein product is CASKQESSGNTIYF.

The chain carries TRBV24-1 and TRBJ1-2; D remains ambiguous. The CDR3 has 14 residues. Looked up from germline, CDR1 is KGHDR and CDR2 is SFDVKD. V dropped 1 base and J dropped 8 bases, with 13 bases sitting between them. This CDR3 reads CATSDFPVQKGYTF. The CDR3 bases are TGTGCCACCAGTGATTTCCCCGTGCAGAAAGGCTACACCTTC.

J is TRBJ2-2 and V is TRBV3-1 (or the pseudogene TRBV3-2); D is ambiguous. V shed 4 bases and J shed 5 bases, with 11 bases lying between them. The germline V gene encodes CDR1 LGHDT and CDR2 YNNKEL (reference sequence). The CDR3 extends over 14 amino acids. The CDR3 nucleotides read TGTGCCAGCAGCCTGTTCACTGGTACCGGGGAGCTGTTTTTT. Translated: CASSLFTGTGELFF.